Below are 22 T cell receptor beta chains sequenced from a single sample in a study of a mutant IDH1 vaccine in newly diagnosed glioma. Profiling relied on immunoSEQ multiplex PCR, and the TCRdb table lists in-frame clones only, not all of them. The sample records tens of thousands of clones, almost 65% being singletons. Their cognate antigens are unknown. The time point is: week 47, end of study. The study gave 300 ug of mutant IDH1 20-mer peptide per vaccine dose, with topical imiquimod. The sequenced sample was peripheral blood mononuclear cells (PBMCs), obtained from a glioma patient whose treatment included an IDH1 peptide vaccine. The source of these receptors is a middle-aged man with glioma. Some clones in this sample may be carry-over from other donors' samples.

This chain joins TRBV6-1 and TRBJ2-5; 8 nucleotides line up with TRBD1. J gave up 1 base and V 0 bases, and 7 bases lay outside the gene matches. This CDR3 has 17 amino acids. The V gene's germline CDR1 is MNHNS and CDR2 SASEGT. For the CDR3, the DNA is TGTGCCAGCAGTGAAGCGCAGGGGGCGACAGTCCAAGAGACCCAGTACTTC. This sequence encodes CASSEAQGATVQETQYF.

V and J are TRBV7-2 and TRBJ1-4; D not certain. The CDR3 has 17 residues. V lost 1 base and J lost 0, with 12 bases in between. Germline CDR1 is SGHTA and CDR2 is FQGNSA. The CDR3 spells CASSLGEGYATNEKLFF. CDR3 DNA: TGTGCCAGCAGCTTAGGGGAGGGATATGCAACTAATGAAAAACTGTTTTTT.

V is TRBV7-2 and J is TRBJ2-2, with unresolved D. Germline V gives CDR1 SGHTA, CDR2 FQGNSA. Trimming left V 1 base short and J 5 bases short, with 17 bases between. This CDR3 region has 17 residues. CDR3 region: CASSLGSSAMGTGELFF. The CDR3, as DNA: TGTGCCAGCAGCTTAGGGTCGAGCGCAATGGGTACCGGGGAGCTGTTTTTT.

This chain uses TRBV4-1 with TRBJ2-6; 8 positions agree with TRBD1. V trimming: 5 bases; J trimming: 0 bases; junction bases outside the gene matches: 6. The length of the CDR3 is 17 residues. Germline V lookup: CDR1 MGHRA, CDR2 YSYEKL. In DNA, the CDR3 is TGCGCCAGCAGCTTAGACAGGGGCACCTCTGGGGCCAACGTCCTGACTTTC. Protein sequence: CASSLDRGTSGANVLTF.

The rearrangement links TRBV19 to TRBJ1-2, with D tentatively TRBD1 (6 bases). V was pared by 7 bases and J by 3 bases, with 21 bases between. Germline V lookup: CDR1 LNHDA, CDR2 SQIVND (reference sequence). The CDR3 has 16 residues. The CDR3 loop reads CASTGTQGRVHYGYTF. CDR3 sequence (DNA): TGTGCCAGTACCGGGACACAAGGGCGCGTACACTATGGCTACACCTTC.

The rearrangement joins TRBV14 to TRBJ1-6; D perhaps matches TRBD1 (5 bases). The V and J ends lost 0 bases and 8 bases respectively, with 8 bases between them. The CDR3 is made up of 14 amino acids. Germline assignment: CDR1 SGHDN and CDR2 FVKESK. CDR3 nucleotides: TGTGCCAGCAGCCAAGATAGGGGATATTCACCCCTCCACTTT. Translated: CASSQDRGYSPLHF.

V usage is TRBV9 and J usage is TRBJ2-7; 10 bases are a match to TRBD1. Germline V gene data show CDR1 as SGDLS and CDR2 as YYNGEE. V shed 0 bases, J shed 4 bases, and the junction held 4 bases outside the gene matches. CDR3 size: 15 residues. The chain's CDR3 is CASSVAGTGVYEQYF. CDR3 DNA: TGTGCCAGCAGCGTAGCCGGGACAGGGGTTTACGAGCAGTACTTC.

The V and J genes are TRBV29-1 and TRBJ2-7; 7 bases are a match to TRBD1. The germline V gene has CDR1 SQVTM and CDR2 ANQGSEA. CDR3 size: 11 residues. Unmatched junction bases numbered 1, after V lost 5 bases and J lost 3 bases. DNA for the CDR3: TGCAGCGTTAACAGGGGCTACGAGCAGTACTTC. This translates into CSVNRGYEQYF.

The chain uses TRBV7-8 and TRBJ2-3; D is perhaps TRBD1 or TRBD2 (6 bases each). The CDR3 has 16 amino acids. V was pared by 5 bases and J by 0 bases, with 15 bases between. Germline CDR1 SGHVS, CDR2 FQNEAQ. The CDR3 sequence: CASSVYRGLSTDTQYF. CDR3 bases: TGTGCCAGCAGCGTGTACCGGGGGCTGAGCACAGATACGCAGTATTTT.

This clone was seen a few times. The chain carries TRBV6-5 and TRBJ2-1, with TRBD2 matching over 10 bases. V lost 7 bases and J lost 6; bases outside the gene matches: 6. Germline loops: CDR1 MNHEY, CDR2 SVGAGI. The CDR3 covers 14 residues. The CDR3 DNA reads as TGTGCCAGCAAGGTACTAGCGGGGCGCAATGAGCAGTTCTTC. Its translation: CASKVLAGRNEQFF.

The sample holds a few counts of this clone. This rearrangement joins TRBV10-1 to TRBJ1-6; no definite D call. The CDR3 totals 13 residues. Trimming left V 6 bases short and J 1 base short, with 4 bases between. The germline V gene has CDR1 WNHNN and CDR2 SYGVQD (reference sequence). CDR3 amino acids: CASRESYNSPLHF. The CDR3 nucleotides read TGCGCCAGCAGGGAATCCTATAATTCACCCCTCCACTTT.

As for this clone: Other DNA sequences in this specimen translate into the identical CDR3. CDR3 in DNA: TGTGCCAGCAGCTTAGGGACAGGAGCCTACGAGCAGTACTTC. It specifies CASSLGTGAYEQYF. The chain employs TRBV7-8 and TRBJ2-7; 7 bases match TRBD1. The CDR3 contains 14 residues. The V and J ends lost 1 base and 2 bases, in that order; junction bases with no gene match: 2. The germline V gene encodes CDR1 SGHVS and CDR2 FQNEAQ.

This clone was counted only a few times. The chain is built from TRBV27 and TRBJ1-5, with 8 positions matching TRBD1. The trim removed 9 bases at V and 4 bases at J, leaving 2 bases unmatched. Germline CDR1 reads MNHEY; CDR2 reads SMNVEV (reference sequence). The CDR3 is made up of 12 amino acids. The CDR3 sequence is CASRQGNQPQHF. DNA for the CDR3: TGTGCCAGTCGACAGGGGAATCAGCCCCAGCATTTT.

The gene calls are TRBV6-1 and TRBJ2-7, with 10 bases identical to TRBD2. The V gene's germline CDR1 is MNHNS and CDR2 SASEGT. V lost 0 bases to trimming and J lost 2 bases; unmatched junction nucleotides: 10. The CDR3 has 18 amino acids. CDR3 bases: TGTGCCAGCAGTGAAGCGACGCTACTAGCGGGGCCCACCTACGAGCAGTACTTC. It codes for CASSEATLLAGPTYEQYF.

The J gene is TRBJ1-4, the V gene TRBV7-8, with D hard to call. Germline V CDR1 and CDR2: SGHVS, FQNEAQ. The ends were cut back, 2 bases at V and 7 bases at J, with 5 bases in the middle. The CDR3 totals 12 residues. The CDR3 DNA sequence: TGTGCCAGCAGCTTAATAGGTGAAAAACTGTTTTTT. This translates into CASSLIGEKLFF.

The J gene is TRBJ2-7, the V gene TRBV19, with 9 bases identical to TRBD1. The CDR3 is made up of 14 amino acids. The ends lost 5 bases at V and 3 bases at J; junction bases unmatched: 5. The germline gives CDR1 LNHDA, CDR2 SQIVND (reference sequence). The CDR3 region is CASSSGTGFYEQYF. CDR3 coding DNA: TGTGCCAGTAGTTCCGGGACAGGGTTCTACGAGCAGTACTTC.

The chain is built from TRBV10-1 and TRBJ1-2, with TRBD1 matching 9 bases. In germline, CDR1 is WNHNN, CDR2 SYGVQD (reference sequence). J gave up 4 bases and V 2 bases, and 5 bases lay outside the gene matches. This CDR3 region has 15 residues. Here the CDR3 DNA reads TGCGCCAGCAGTGAGAAAACAGGGGGCGTCTATGGCTACACCTTC. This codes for CASSEKTGGVYGYTF.

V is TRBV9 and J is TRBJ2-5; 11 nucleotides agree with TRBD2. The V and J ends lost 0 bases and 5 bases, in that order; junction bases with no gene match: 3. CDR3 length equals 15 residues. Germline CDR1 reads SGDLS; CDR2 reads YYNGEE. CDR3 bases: TGTGCCAGCAGCGTAGGACTAGCGGGGTATGAGACCCAGTACTTC. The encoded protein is CASSVGLAGYETQYF.

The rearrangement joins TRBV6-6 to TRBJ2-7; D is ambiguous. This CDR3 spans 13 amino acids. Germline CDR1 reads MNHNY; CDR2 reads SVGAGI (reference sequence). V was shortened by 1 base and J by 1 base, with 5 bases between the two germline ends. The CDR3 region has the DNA TGTGCCAGCAGTTACTACCGATCCTACGAGCAGTACTTC. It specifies CASSYYRSYEQYF.

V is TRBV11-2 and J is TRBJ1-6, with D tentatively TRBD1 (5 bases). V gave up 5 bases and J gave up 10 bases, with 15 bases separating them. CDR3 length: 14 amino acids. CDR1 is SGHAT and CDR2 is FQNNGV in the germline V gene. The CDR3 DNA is TGTGCCAGCAGCGGCCGCAGGGACCGGTCACCCCTCCACTTT. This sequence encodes CASSGRRDRSPLHF.

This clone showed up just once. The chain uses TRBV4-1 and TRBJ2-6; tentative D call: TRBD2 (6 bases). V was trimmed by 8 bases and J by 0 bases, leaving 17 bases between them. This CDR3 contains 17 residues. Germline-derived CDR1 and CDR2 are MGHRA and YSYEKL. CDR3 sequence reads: CASEPGLGLSGANVLTF. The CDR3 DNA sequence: TGCGCCAGCGAACCGGGACTTGGTCTCTCTGGGGCCAACGTCCTGACTTTC.

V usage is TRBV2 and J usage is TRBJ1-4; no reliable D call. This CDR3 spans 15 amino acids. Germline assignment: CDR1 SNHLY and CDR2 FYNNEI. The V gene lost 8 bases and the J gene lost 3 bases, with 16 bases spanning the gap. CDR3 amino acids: CASCPRSGANEKLFF. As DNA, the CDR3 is TGTGCCAGCTGCCCGAGGTCCGGTGCTAATGAAAAACTGTTTTTT.